This entry lists 25 T cell receptor beta chains sequenced from one sample in a study of siplizumab effects on memory and regulatory T cells (dated by TCRdb to about 2019). Library method: the immunoSEQ multiplex PCR assay. What TCRdb holds here is the immuneACCESS table cut down to in-frame rearrangements. Part of the clones is not present; checked against another copy, under half of the missing clones reflect an unresolved V gene, and the others are unexplained. This sample has some 97,000 clones in its table, and about 90% of those were observed once. Approximately 0.71% of the sample is taken by the ten largest. Sequencing was done on a sample of Tregs sorted from blood. The receptors derive from a human donor in good health.

The chain employs TRBV7-8 and TRBJ2-1, with a weak D call TRBD1 (5 bases). The CDR3 extends over 15 amino acids. Germline loops: CDR1 SGHVS, CDR2 FQNEAQ. The ends were cut back, 1 base at V and 5 bases at J, with 12 bases in the middle. CDR3 in amino acids: CASSLGQGWDNEQFF. DNA for the CDR3: TGTGCCAGCAGCTTAGGGCAGGGTTGGGACAATGAGCAGTTCTTC.

This chain links TRBV7-3 with TRBJ1-3; D is perhaps TRBD1 (5 bases). Deletions cut 3 bases from V and 1 base from J, with 7 bases between. The CDR3 runs to 14 residues. In germline, CDR1 is SGHTA, CDR2 FQGTGA. DNA for the CDR3: TGTGCCAGCAGCTTCGGGGGATCTGGAAACACCATATATTTT. Protein product: CASSFGGSGNTIYF.

This sequence joins TRBV11-2 and TRBJ2-3, with TRBD1 as a possible D gene (6 bases). CDR1 and CDR2 from the germline V gene are SGHAT and FQNNGV. Trimming cost V 0 bases and J 5 bases, with 15 bases left between them. The CDR3 is 16 amino acids. The CDR3 loop reads CASSLETGFYRDTQYF. In DNA, the CDR3 is TGTGCCAGCAGCTTAGAAACAGGGTTTTATCGAGATACGCAGTATTTT.

The rearrangement links TRBV28 to TRBJ2-5, with D perhaps TRBD2 (5 bases). The CDR3 runs 14 residues. Germline loops: CDR1 MDHEN, CDR2 SYDVKM. V shed 4 bases and J shed 1 base, with 10 bases lying between them. The CDR3 reads CASSSPGIQETQYF. CDR3 coding DNA: TGTGCCAGCAGTTCACCCGGGATCCAAGAGACCCAGTACTTC.

This clone was counted once. CDR3 sequence: CATSRPRGLAGRVAYEQYF. The CDR3 DNA follows: TGTGCCACCAGCAGACCCCGGGGACTAGCGGGGAGGGTAGCCTACGAGCAGTACTTC. V gene TRBV15 combines with J gene TRBJ2-7; 13 bases agree with TRBD2. CDR1 and CDR2 from the germline V gene are LNHNV and YYDKDF (reference sequence). After removal of 2 bases from V and 2 bases from J, the junction contained 12 bases not matched to a gene. This CDR3 is 19 amino acids long.

The chain recombines TRBV5-1 with TRBJ1-6, with D uncertain. This CDR3 is 16 amino acids long. The V gene lost 0 bases and the J gene lost 10 bases, with 17 bases spanning the gap. Per the germline V gene, CDR1 is SGHRS and CDR2 is YFSETQ. Here the CDR3 reads CASSLVAGGAGSPLHF. CDR3 sequence (DNA): TGCGCCAGCAGCTTGGTTGCGGGCGGTGCGGGGTCACCCCTCCACTTT.

The chain carries TRBV15 and TRBJ1-1; D gene unclear. The CDR3 runs to 13 residues. The V end lost 3 bases, the J end lost 3 bases, and 8 bases lay between the germline ends. Germline loops: CDR1 LNHNV, CDR2 YYDKDF (reference sequence). The CDR3 region is CATSRIPDTEAFF. Here the CDR3 DNA reads TGTGCCACCAGCAGGATTCCTGACACTGAAGCTTTCTTT.

This chain joins TRBV4-1 and TRBJ2-5; 7 nucleotides align to TRBD2. The CDR3 has 13 amino acids. The junction had 11 bases not matched to a gene; V was cut back by 4 bases and J by 12 bases. The germline gives CDR1 MGHRA, CDR2 YSYEKL. The CDR3 spells CASSLGSAGKKYF. DNA for the CDR3: TGCGCCAGCAGCCTCGGTTCAGCGGGAAAAAAGTACTTC.

The chain joins TRBV7-6 to TRBJ1-1; unclear D gene. Germline loops: CDR1 SGHVS, CDR2 FNYEAQ. This CDR3 is built from 13 residues. The V and J ends lost 2 bases and 0 bases respectively, with 4 bases between them. This chain's CDR3 is CASSLWLNTEAFF. The CDR3 nucleotides read TGTGCCAGCAGCTTATGGCTGAACACTGAAGCTTTCTTT.

In its sample, this clone was seen once. This sequence joins TRBV5-1 and TRBJ1-5; D remains ambiguous. Germline V gene sequence: CDR1 SGHRS, CDR2 YFSETQ. Trimming cost V 0 bases and J 3 bases, with 10 bases left between them. The CDR3 covers 15 residues. The CDR3 nucleotides read TGCGCCAGCAGCTTGGATATAGCCACCAATCAGCCCCAGCATTTT. It translates to CASSLDIATNQPQHF.

The genes are TRBV6-5 and TRBJ2-1, with 8 bases matching TRBD2. The V and J ends lost 5 bases and 6 bases, in that order; junction bases with no gene match: 3. CDR3 length: 13 residues. Germline CDR1 and CDR2: MNHEY and SVGAGI. This chain's CDR3 is CASSLSGTNEQFF. The CDR3 region has the DNA TGTGCCAGCAGTCTTAGCGGGACCAATGAGCAGTTCTTC.

This clone was detected only once. V usage is TRBV19 and J usage is TRBJ2-2; a weak D match, TRBD1 (5 bases). CDR3 size: 15 residues. V shed 6 bases and J shed 1 base, with 12 bases lying between them. Per the germline V gene, CDR1 is LNHDA and CDR2 is SQIVND (reference sequence). The CDR3: CASRRPGQNTGELFF. DNA for the CDR3: TGTGCCAGTAGACGACCCGGACAGAACACCGGGGAGCTGTTTTTT. Using reference TRBV19 and TRBJ2-2 for the parts outside the CDR3, the full variable domain is DGGITQSPKYLFRKEGQNVTLSCEQNLNHDAMYWYRQDPGQGLRLIYYSQIVNDFQKGDIAEGYSVSREKKESFPLTVTSAQKNPTAFYLCASRRPGQNTGELFFGEGSRLTVL.

This chain connects TRBV19 to TRBJ2-7; D unresolved. In germline, CDR1 is LNHDA, CDR2 SQIVND (reference sequence). With 10 bases removed from V and 0 bases from J, the gap between germline ends came to 13 bases. The CDR3 has 13 residues. The CDR3 nucleotides read TGTGCCACCTCTCCTGGAAGCTCCTACGAGCAGTACTTC. It yields the protein CATSPGSSYEQYF. The full variable domain, in which reference TRBV19 and TRBJ2-7 provide the parts outside the CDR3, is DGGITQSPKYLFRKEGQNVTLSCEQNLNHDAMYWYRQDPGQGLRLIYYSQIVNDFQKGDIAEGYSVSREKKESFPLTVTSAQKNPTAFYLCATSPGSSYEQYFGPGTRLTVT.

The genes are TRBV2 and TRBJ1-2; D unresolved. CDR3 length equals 13 residues. The germline V and J ends were trimmed by 5 bases and 4 bases, with 11 bases remaining between them. Per the germline V gene, CDR1 is SNHLY and CDR2 is FYNNEI. The CDR3, as DNA: TGTGCCAGCAGTCCGATGGACTTCTATGGCTACACCTTC. Protein sequence: CASSPMDFYGYTF.

V usage is TRBV28 and J usage is TRBJ2-2, with 8 bases lining up with TRBD1. With V trimmed by 3 bases and J by 2 bases, 2 bases remained unmatched. Germline V lookup: CDR1 MDHEN, CDR2 SYDVKM. This CDR3 is built from 15 residues. The CDR3 DNA sequence: TGTGCCAGCAGTTTCCAGGGGGCAAACACCGGGGAGCTGTTTTTT. Its protein product is CASSFQGANTGELFF.

The genes are TRBV5-6 and TRBJ1-2; D gene unclear. The CDR3 has 13 amino acids. Trimming pared 2 bases from V and 4 bases from J, leaving 9 bases between. In germline, CDR1 is SGHDT, CDR2 YYEEEE. The CDR3 reads CASSFGRAYGYTF. CDR3 in DNA: TGTGCCAGCAGCTTTGGTCGAGCCTATGGCTACACCTTC.

V usage is TRBV4-1 and J usage is TRBJ2-3; D call uncertain. V lost 0 bases to trimming and J lost 0 bases, with 13 bases between them. CDR1 is MGHRA, CDR2 YSYEKL, per germline. The CDR3 has 17 residues. The CDR3: CASSQESQLTSTDTQYF. The CDR3 DNA follows: TGCGCCAGCAGCCAAGAGTCCCAGTTAACTAGCACAGATACGCAGTATTTT.

The chain employs TRBV19 and TRBJ1-1, with no clear D. This CDR3 has 11 residues. Deletions cut 7 bases from V and 5 bases from J, with 8 bases between. Germline V gene data show CDR1 as LNHDA and CDR2 as SQIVND (reference sequence). The DNA for the CDR3 is TGTGCCAGTACCTCACAGACTGAAGCTTTCTTT. It yields the protein CASTSQTEAFF.

The chain recombines TRBV6-6 with TRBJ1-5, with 9 nucleotides matching TRBD1. Germline V gene lookup returns CDR1 MNHNY and CDR2 SVGAGI (reference sequence). The CDR3 extends over 16 amino acids. The V segment lost 6 bases and the J segment 6 bases; nucleotides outside the gene matches: 12. The CDR3 region is CASSSRTGATAQPQHF. The CDR3 DNA is TGTGCCAGCAGCTCCAGGACAGGGGCGACCGCTCAGCCCCAGCATTTT.

The chain uses TRBV7-8 and TRBJ2-7; D unclear. This CDR3 has 16 residues. V lost 5 bases and J lost 3, with 20 bases in between. Germline V lookup: CDR1 SGHVS, CDR2 FQNEAQ. The CDR3 DNA reads TGTGCCAGCAGCCCGCTGGCAAGAAAGGCCCTCTACGAGCAGTACTTC. Protein: CASSPLARKALYEQYF.

This rearrangement joins TRBV6-5 to TRBJ1-2; TRBD1 matches 9 bases. This CDR3 contains 13 residues. V trimming: 9 bases; J trimming: 9 bases; junction bases outside the gene matches: 11. In germline, CDR1 is MNHEY, CDR2 SVGAGI. The CDR3 region is CASRDRESRSYTF. For the CDR3, the DNA is TGTGCCAGTCGGGACAGGGAAAGTCGTAGCTACACCTTC.

The chain links TRBV20-1 to TRBJ2-7, with D possibly TRBD1 on 5 matching bases. The CDR3 loop spans 11 amino acids. CDR1 and CDR2 (germline): DFQATT, SNEGSKA (reference sequence). The V end was cut by 5 bases, the J end by 5 bases, with 10 bases between. In DNA form, the CDR3 reads TGCAGTGCTCAACGACAGAACGAGCAGTACTTC. Translating it yields CSAQRQNEQYF.

This chain links TRBV7-9 with TRBJ2-5; 9 positions agree with TRBD2. V shed 5 bases, J shed 2 bases, and the junction held 6 bases outside the gene matches. The CDR3 covers 15 residues. Germline V lookup: CDR1 SEHNR, CDR2 FQNEAQ (reference sequence). CDR3: CASSLASGIQETQYF. The CDR3 DNA is TGTGCCAGCAGCCTGGCTAGCGGGATACAAGAGACCCAGTACTTC.

This sequence joins TRBV27 and TRBJ1-2; D might be TRBD1 (5 bases). The V end was cut by 8 bases, the J end by 4 bases, with 11 bases between. The CDR3 has 12 residues. CDR1 is MNHEY, CDR2 SMNVEV, per germline (reference sequence). CDR3 in amino acids: CASSGGFYGYTF. The CDR3 nucleotides read TGTGCCAGCTCGGGGGGGTTCTATGGCTACACCTTC.

The gene calls are TRBV9 and TRBJ2-1, with D perhaps TRBD2 (6 bases). Between the trimmed V and J ends, which lost 3 bases and 4 bases, there was a span of 14 bases. Germline assignment: CDR1 SGDLS and CDR2 YYNGEE. The CDR3 extends over 15 amino acids. The CDR3 loop reads CASSGGTSTYNEQFF. CDR3 sequence (DNA): TGTGCCAGCAGCGGCGGGACCTCGACTTACAATGAGCAGTTCTTC.